Each of the 17 T cell receptor beta chains below was sequenced from the same sample in a study of high-grade serous ovarian cancer treatment subgroups. The table came from immunoSEQ multiplex PCR; TCRdb's copy has only in-frame clones and leaves some out. The sample shows some 40,000 clones, about four fifths of them seen only once. Tumor samples were obtained before definitive surgery or chemotherapy. The sample was tumor tissue. These receptor sequences come from a human donor with high-grade serous ovarian cancer.

This clone was detected a few times. The chain combines TRBV9 with TRBJ1-2; D is unresolved. CDR1 and CDR2 from the germline V gene are SGDLS and YYNGEE. The V gene lost 1 base and the J gene lost 2 bases, with 6 bases spanning the gap. This CDR3 region has 13 residues. The DNA of the CDR3 is TGTGCCAGCAGCGTACAGGAGAACTATGGCTACACCTTC. Translating gives CASSVQENYGYTF. The full variable domain, in which reference TRBV9 and TRBJ1-2 provide the parts outside the CDR3, is DSGVTQTPKHLITATGQRVTLRCSPRSGDLSVYWYQQSLDQGLQFLIQYYNGEERAKGNILERFSAQQFPDLHSELNLSSLELGDSALYFCASSVQENYGYTFGSGTRLTVV.

J is TRBJ2-3 and V is TRBV5-1; weak D call: TRBD2 (6 bases). The germline V gene encodes CDR1 SGHRS and CDR2 YFSETQ. Trimming shortened V by 0 bases and J by 2 bases, and 10 bases separated the two germline ends. CDR3 length: 15 amino acids. The DNA of the CDR3 is TGCGCCAGCAGCTTGGGGGGGGACCCCACAGATACGCAGTATTTT. Encoded protein: CASSLGGDPTDTQYF.

The V call is TRBV7-2, the J call TRBJ2-7; D uncertain. The CDR3 loop spans 16 amino acids. Germline CDR1 SGHTA, CDR2 FQGNSA. Trimming left V 1 base short and J 2 bases short, with 15 bases between. CDR3 in amino acids: CASSLDLRLGTYEQYF. The CDR3 DNA reads as TGTGCCAGCAGCTTAGACCTCCGACTGGGCACCTACGAGCAGTACTTC.

The chain employs TRBV2 and TRBJ2-1; a possible D gene is TRBD2 (5 bases). The germline gives CDR1 SNHLY, CDR2 FYNNEI. Trimming left V 5 bases short and J 2 bases short, with 13 bases between. CDR3 length: 15 residues. The CDR3: CASSSDGGPYNEQFF. The CDR3 DNA follows: TGTGCCAGCAGTTCCGACGGAGGCCCCTACAATGAGCAGTTCTTC.

The V call is TRBV2, the J call TRBJ2-3, with D unclear. Trimming shortened V by 3 bases and J by 6 bases, and 4 bases separated the two germline ends. This CDR3 is 11 amino acids long. Germline assignment: CDR1 SNHLY and CDR2 FYNNEI. The CDR3 here is CASSESDTQYF. Written as DNA, the CDR3 is TGTGCCAGCAGTGAGAGCGATACGCAGTATTTT. The full variable domain, with the rest looked up from reference TRBV2 and TRBJ2-3, is EPEVTQTPSHQVTQMGQEVILRCVPISNHLYFYWYRQILGQKVEFLVSFYNNEISEKSEIFDDQFSVERPDGSNFTLKIRSTKLEDSAMYFCASSESDTQYFGPGTRLTVL.

This sequence joins TRBV11-3 and TRBJ2-1; TRBD2 matches 8 bases. V shed 4 bases and J 12 bases; nucleotides not matched to a gene: 20. The CDR3 consists of 17 residues. The germline V gene encodes CDR1 SGHNT and CDR2 YENEEA. The CDR3 region has the DNA TGTGCCAGCAGCTCAGGCCGAGCGGGAGAGGGGGGTAGGGGGCAGTTCTTC. Translating it yields CASSSGRAGEGGRGQFF.

The CDR3 DNA reads as TGTGCCAGCAGCTTAGCGGGCGGGATCTCCTACAATGAGCAGTTCTTC. Amino acid sequence: CASSLAGGISYNEQFF. The chain employs TRBV7-2 and TRBJ2-1, with D possibly TRBD2 on 6 matching bases. Trimming cost V 0 bases and J 0 bases, with 9 bases left between them. The CDR3 consists of 16 residues. Looked up from germline, CDR1 is SGHTA and CDR2 is FQGNSA.

The gene calls are TRBV5-5 and TRBJ2-7; D not resolved. Germline V lookup: CDR1 SGHKS, CDR2 YYEKEE (reference sequence). CDR3 size: 14 residues. V was cut by 2 bases and J by 3 bases, with 12 bases left in between. CDR3 loop: CASSFPFEDYEQYF. The CDR3 nucleotides read TGTGCCAGCAGCTTTCCGTTTGAAGACTACGAGCAGTACTTC.

The V and J genes are TRBV18 and TRBJ2-5; D is uncertain. With 1 base removed from V and 2 bases from J, the gap between germline ends came to 2 bases. The germline V gene encodes CDR1 KGHSH and CDR2 LQKENI. This CDR3 has 12 residues. CDR3 in amino acids: CASSPQQETQYF. CDR3 DNA sequence: TGTGCCAGCTCACCACAGCAAGAGACCCAGTACTTC.

V usage is TRBV6-5 and J usage is TRBJ2-1; D gene uncertain. CDR3 length: 14 amino acids. Germline V lookup: CDR1 MNHEY, CDR2 SVGAGI. V lost 2 bases to trimming and J lost 5 bases, with 10 bases between them. Here the CDR3 DNA reads TGTGCCAGCAGTTACCTTGGTCGCAACAATGAGCAGTTCTTC. Translation: CASSYLGRNNEQFF.

V gene TRBV7-2 combines with J gene TRBJ2-1; 11 bases map to TRBD2. V shed 2 bases, J shed 7 bases, and the junction held 4 bases outside the gene matches. The CDR3 runs 15 residues. The germline CDR1 and CDR2 sequences are SGHTA and FQGNSA. In DNA form, the CDR3 reads TGTGCCAGCAGCTTACCAGCTAGCGGGGGGAATGAGCAGTTCTTC. It yields the protein CASSLPASGGNEQFF. The full variable domain, in which reference TRBV7-2 and TRBJ2-1 provide the parts outside the CDR3, is GAGVSQSPSNKVTEKGKDVELRCDPISGHTALYWYRQSLGQGLEFLIYFQGNSAPDKSGLPSDRFSAERTGGSVSTLTIQRTQQEDSAVYLCASSLPASGGNEQFFGPGTRLTVL.

This rearrangement joins TRBV4-2 to TRBJ2-2; 7 bases fit TRBD1. V was clipped by 0 bases and J by 2 bases; unmatched bases: 6. CDR1 LGHNA and CDR2 YNFKEQ come from the germline V gene. The CDR3 is 17 amino acids. The DNA of the CDR3 is TGTGCCAGCAGCCAAGAGCTGGGGACAGTTAACACCGGGGAGCTGTTTTTT. This sequence encodes CASSQELGTVNTGELFF.

V is TRBV6-6 and J is TRBJ2-3; 10 nucleotides align to TRBD2. Germline V gene lookup returns CDR1 MNHNY and CDR2 SVGAGI (reference sequence). The V segment lost 6 bases and the J segment 5 bases; nucleotides outside the gene matches: 8. This CDR3 spans 15 amino acids. CDR3 nucleotide sequence: TGTGCCAGCAGCCAGATTAGCGGGAGGCGAGATACGCAGTATTTT. Its translation is CASSQISGRRDTQYF.

The V and J genes are TRBV9 and TRBJ1-1, with a possible D match to TRBD1 (5 bases). Germline V gene lookup returns CDR1 SGDLS and CDR2 YYNGEE. The germline V and J ends were trimmed by 7 bases and 1 base, with 14 bases remaining between them. This CDR3 contains 14 residues. CDR3 sequence reads: CASGQGPQNTEAFF. CDR3 in DNA: TGTGCCAGCGGTCAGGGACCCCAGAACACTGAAGCTTTCTTT.

The rearrangement joins TRBV30 to TRBJ2-2; 10 positions match TRBD1. Germline V CDR1 and CDR2: GTSNPN, SVGIG (reference sequence). V shed 0 bases, J shed 5 bases, and the junction held 9 bases outside the gene matches. The CDR3 has 17 residues. DNA of the CDR3: TGTGCCTGGAGTGTATTAGGGCCGGGACAGGGGACCGGGGAGCTGTTTTTT. It encodes CAWSVLGPGQGTGELFF.

The CDR3 sequence: CAISDGLSRPQHF. Written as DNA, the CDR3 is TGTGCCATCAGTGATGGCCTCTCTCGGCCCCAGCATTTT. This chain joins TRBV10-3 and TRBJ1-5; D gene uncertain. This CDR3 region has 13 residues. The germline gives CDR1 ENHRY, CDR2 SYGVKD. Trimming stripped 3 bases from V and 9 bases from J, with 12 bases between.

This clone was recorded only once. V gene TRBV2 combines with J gene TRBJ2-1; TRBD2 agrees at 12 bases. J lost 10 bases, V lost 8 bases, and 3 bases had no gene match. Germline CDR1 SNHLY, CDR2 FYNNEI. The CDR3 length is 12 residues. In DNA form, the CDR3 reads TGTGCCAGCGGACTAGCGGGAAGAGAGCAGTTCTTC. It translates to CASGLAGREQFF. Filled out from reference TRBV2 and TRBJ2-1, the complete variable domain reads EPEVTQTPSHQVTQMGQEVILRCVPISNHLYFYWYRQILGQKVEFLVSFYNNEISEKSEIFDDQFSVERPDGSNFTLKIRSTKLEDSAMYFCASGLAGREQFFGPGTRLTVL.